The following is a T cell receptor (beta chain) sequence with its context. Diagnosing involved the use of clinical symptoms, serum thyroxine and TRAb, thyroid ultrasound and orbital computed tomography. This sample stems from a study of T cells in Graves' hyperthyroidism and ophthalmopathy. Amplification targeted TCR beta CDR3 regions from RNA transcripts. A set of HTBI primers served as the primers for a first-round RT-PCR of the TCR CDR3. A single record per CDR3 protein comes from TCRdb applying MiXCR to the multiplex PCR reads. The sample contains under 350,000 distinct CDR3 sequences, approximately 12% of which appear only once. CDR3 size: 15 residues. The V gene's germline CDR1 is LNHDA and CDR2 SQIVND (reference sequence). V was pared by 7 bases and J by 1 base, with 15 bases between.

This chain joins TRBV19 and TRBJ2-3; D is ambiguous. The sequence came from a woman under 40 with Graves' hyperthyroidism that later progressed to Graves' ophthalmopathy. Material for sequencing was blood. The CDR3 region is CASKDRPQRTDTQYF. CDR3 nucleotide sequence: TGTGCCAGTAAAGATAGGCCACAGCGCACAGATACGCAGTATTTT.